This TCR beta chain was captured in a study of blood T cells in healthy people across ages. A second PCR of about 7 to 12 cycles used a sample-barcoded 5' primer and a J-beta primer mix. From the 5' RACE reads, TCRdb called clonotypes with MiXCR, one entry per CDR3 protein. This table has approximately 780,000 distinct CDR3 sequences, under 30% appearing once. The junction had 8 bases not matched to a gene; V was cut back by 0 bases and J by 6 bases. The CDR3 contains 17 residues. Germline CDR1 reads MNHNY; CDR2 reads SVGAGI (reference sequence). The same data also went into a second study, on T cells of mothers and their children.

The chain carries TRBV6-6 and TRBJ2-7; 13 nucleotides align to TRBD2. This TCR was recovered from a boy aged 10-17 years in good health. Material: blood. The CDR3 DNA is TGTGCCAGCAGTTACTCCGGACTAGCGGGAGTCTATTCCGAGCAGTACGTC. As protein: CASSYSGLAGVYSEQYV.